What follows describes a single TCR beta chain. Beta-chain TCR CDR3 regions were amplified from RNA transcripts. First-round RT-PCR used HTBI primers; second-round multiplex PCR followed. In TCRdb, the multiplex PCR reads were re-called with MiXCR into one record per CDR3 protein. The table shows around 600,000 distinct CDR3 sequences, with about 40% occurring only once. This sample was included in a study of Graves' ophthalmopathy and Graves' hyperthyroidism. The CDR3 consists of 14 residues. The V gene lost 5 bases and the J gene lost 1 base, with 11 bases spanning the gap. Germline values: CDR1 LGHDT, CDR2 YNNKEL (reference sequence).

The sequence was obtained from an adult man with Graves' ophthalmopathy. Sequencing was carried out using peripheral blood. The J gene is TRBJ2-5, the V gene TRBV3-1; no firm D call. The CDR3, as DNA: TGTGCCAGCAGCGGCAATGTTCCCCAAGAGACCCAGTACTTC. Translating gives CASSGNVPQETQYF.